This TCR beta chain was documented in a study of technical replicates of blood from several donors. Sequencing used immunoSEQ multiplex PCR; TCRdb keeps in-frame clones, though not all of them. This table has about 83,000 clones, 92% appearing once. V was cut by 1 base and J by 0 bases, with 11 bases left in between. This CDR3 is 16 amino acids long. Germline values: CDR1 SGHAT, CDR2 FQNNGV. This TCR was recovered from a human donor in good health. Specimen: T cells isolated from PBMCs. This chain links TRBV11-2 with TRBJ2-3, with unresolved D. The CDR3 spells CASSLGAPYSTDTQYF. For the CDR3, the DNA is TGTGCCAGCAGCTTAGGGGCCCCTTATAGCACAGATACGCAGTATTTT.